The sequence of this TCR beta chain was determined in a study of human T cells and chemical hapten exposure. Overall study context: Subjects had 2% DPC placed on about 2 cm by about 2 cm of upper inner arm skin for sensitization.

Germline V gene lookup returns CDR1 SGHTA and CDR2 FQGNSA. Trimming took off 1 base at V and 2 bases at J, with 12 bases between the two ends. The CDR3 loop spans 16 amino acids. Documented time point: patch test 1, 2 weeks after DPC sensitization. The treatment here: therapeutic diphenylcyclopropenone sensitization with weekly scalp DPC. Whole-study results and caveats: Once DPC sensitization occurred, TCRs above 1 in 1000 frequency showed no change.

With respect to this clonotype: The antigen is not known.

TCRdb passed the RACE reads through MiXCR, listing each CDR3 protein once. The data contain some 94,000 distinct CDR3 sequences, approximately 13% of them singletons. The sequence was obtained from a woman between 35 and 50 years old with alopecia areata. Some clones in this sample may be carry-over from other donors' samples. Sequenced material: whole blood, taken in connection with sensitization to the hapten diphenylcyclopropenone (DPC). The rearrangement links TRBV7-2 to TRBJ1-5; no firm D call. In DNA, the CDR3 is TGTGCCAGCAGCTTAGTTTGGTCTGCAGGCAATCAGCCCCAGCATTTT. Its protein product is CASSLVWSAGNQPQHF.